Detailed here is one T cell receptor (beta chain). This sample is drawn from a study of blood T cell repertoires in COVID-19. At the level of the study: Specimens from acute and convalescent COVID-19 originated in the United States, Italy and Spain. The analysed material was cDNA or gDNA that came from T cells, B-cell-depleted T cells, or PBMCs.

How the authors handled the data: Amplified reference gene primers provided the basis for estimating nucleated cell counts. Sequencing was performed with immunoSEQ multiplex PCR; in TCRdb, only in-frame clones are kept and a portion is missing. The V and J calls and the clone size are those of that table, but D and trimming were determined from the DNA. The data contain some 80,000 clones, more than 75% of them singletons. V lost 6 bases and J lost 3, with 9 bases in between. Germline V CDR1 and CDR2: MNHEY, SVGAGI. The CDR3 has 13 residues. Input material: peripheral blood. The TCR sequence derives from a human donor in a cohort sampled during active COVID-19. The rearrangement joins TRBV6-5 to TRBJ1-5, with D perhaps TRBD1 (6 bases). CDR3 amino acids: CASRGQLNQPQHF. The CDR3 nucleotides are TGTGCCAGCAGGGGACAACTCAATCAGCCCCAGCATTTT.